This T cell receptor beta chain was sequenced during a study of T cell responses to AZD1222 COVID-19 vaccine. TCRdb's copy holds only in-frame clones and misses some; the assay was immunoSEQ multiplex PCR. The sample carries roughly 100,000 clones, about nine tenths recorded once. About this clone: Its specificity is not known.

V dropped 6 bases and J dropped 4 bases, with 16 bases sitting between them. Germline V gene data show CDR1 as SNHLY and CDR2 as FYNNEI. The CDR3 length is 15 residues. Study-level results: Reports say nearly half of spike-specific TCRs go after unmutated variant regions.

The receptor comes from an adult in good health. The chain is built from TRBV2 and TRBJ1-3; D is perhaps TRBD1 (5 bases). The sample in question was peripheral blood, obtained on day 0 of AZD1222 vaccination. DNA of the CDR3: TGTGCCAGCAGCATGAAACGGGGGTCGGGAAACACCATATATTTT. It encodes CASSMKRGSGNTIYF. Together with reference TRBV2 and TRBJ1-3, the CDR3 gives the full variable domain: EPEVTQTPSHQVTQMGQEVILRCVPISNHLYFYWYRQILGQKVEFLVSFYNNEISEKSEIFDDQFSVERPDGSNFTLKIRSTKLEDSAMYFCASSMKRGSGNTIYFGEGSWLTVV.